Listed here are 19 T cell receptor beta chains from one sample, sequenced in a study of blood T cells in healthy people across ages. A J-beta primer mix and a sample-barcoded 5' primer were used in a second PCR of roughly 7 to 12 cycles. One entry per CDR3 protein results from TCRdb running MiXCR on the 5' RACE reads. The repertoire has more than 700,000 distinct CDR3 sequences, about half of them found once; the top ten carry 18%. The sample comprised blood. Receptor source: a man older than 75 in good health.

The rearrangement uses TRBV10-3 and TRBJ2-4, with D maybe TRBD1 (5 bases). The V and J ends lost 0 bases and 4 bases respectively, with 10 bases between them. The CDR3 totals 15 residues. CDR1 and CDR2 (germline): ENHRY, SYGVKD. In nucleotides, the CDR3 is TGTGCCATCAGTGAGTCGTCGCGACAGAAAAACATTCAGTACTTC. This encodes CAISESSRQKNIQYF.

For the CDR3, the DNA is TGTGCCAGCAGTGACATCCCGACATCGGAACTGTTTTTT. As protein: CASSDIPTSELFF. The V call is TRBV2, the J call TRBJ1-4; D not certain. V gave up 3 bases and J gave up 12 bases, with 14 bases separating them. This CDR3 spans 13 amino acids. CDR1 and CDR2 from the germline V gene are SNHLY and FYNNEI.

The table lists this clonotype with a few counts. The chain links TRBV5-5 to TRBJ2-7, with D perhaps TRBD1 or TRBD2 (5 bases each). The CDR3 extends over 14 amino acids. Germline assignment: CDR1 SGHKS and CDR2 YYEKEE (reference sequence). V lost 0 bases and J lost 5, with 12 bases in between. CDR3 residues: CASSLVGTKNEQYF. The CDR3 DNA reads TGTGCCAGCAGCTTGGTCGGGACGAAAAACGAGCAGTACTTC. Full variable domain (rest looked up from reference TRBV5-5 and TRBJ2-7): DAGVTQSPTHLIKTRGQQVTLRCSPISGHKSVSWYQQVLGQGPQFIFQYYEKEERGRGNFPDRFSARQFPNYSSELNVNALLLGDSALYLCASSLVGTKNEQYFGPGTRLTVT.

As regards this clonotype: A much larger clone differs from this one at a single base, so this may be a read error. The CDR3 sequence: CASSPGWGRGETRYF. CDR3 DNA sequence: TGTGCCAGCAGTCCAGGTTGGGGGAGAGGAGAGACCCGGTACTTC. The chain recombines TRBV6-5 with TRBJ2-7; D possibly matches TRBD1 or TRBD2 (5 bases each). CDR1 and CDR2 (germline): MNHEY, SVGAGI. CDR3 size: 15 residues. Trimming took 5 bases from V and 12 from J, leaving 26 bases between them.

The chain recombines TRBV3-1 with TRBJ2-3, with D possibly being TRBD1 or TRBD2 (5 bases each). Trimming took off 3 bases at V and 4 bases at J, with 20 bases between the two ends. Germline CDR1 reads LGHDT; CDR2 reads YNNKEL (reference sequence). The CDR3 consists of 17 residues. CDR3 bases: TGTGCCAGCAGCCAGCCGCTCGGGACCCATGACCCAGATACGCAGTATTTT. Its translation: CASSQPLGTHDPDTQYF.

The V and J genes are TRBV6-1 and TRBJ2-3, with a possible D match to TRBD1 (5 bases). CDR1 is MNHNS, CDR2 SASEGT, per germline. The germline V and J ends were trimmed by 10 bases and 5 bases, with 16 bases remaining between them. The CDR3 totals 13 residues. Here the CDR3 DNA reads TGTGCCACCTCTGGGGCCTTGAAAGATACGCAGTATTTT. Amino acids: CATSGALKDTQYF.

The chain combines TRBV7-3 with TRBJ1-1; 9 nucleotides line up with TRBD1. The trim removed 5 bases at V and 7 bases at J, leaving 8 bases unmatched. The germline V gene has CDR1 SGHTA and CDR2 FQGTGA. There are 14 residues in the CDR3. The CDR3 DNA sequence: TGTGCCAGCAGCGCCGGCACAGGGGGCGGTGAAGCTTTCTTT. Translation gives CASSAGTGGGEAFF. Filled out from reference TRBV7-3 and TRBJ1-1, the complete variable domain reads GAGVSQTPSNKVTEKGKYVELRCDPISGHTALYWYRQSLGQGPEFLIYFQGTGAADDSGLPNDRFFAVRPEGSVSTLKIQRTERGDSAVYLCASSAGTGGGEAFFGQGTRLTVV.

The chain combines TRBV20-1 with TRBJ2-3; 8 bases align to TRBD2. After removal of 7 bases from V and 1 base from J, the junction contained 4 bases not matched to a gene. The CDR3 totals 13 residues. Germline assignment: CDR1 DFQATT and CDR2 SNEGSKA (reference sequence). CDR3 region: CSVREGRTDTQYF. The DNA for the CDR3 is TGCAGTGTTCGGGAGGGCCGCACAGATACGCAGTATTTT.

This sequence joins TRBV7-6 and TRBJ2-1, with 7 nucleotides matching TRBD2. Germline CDR1 SGHVS, CDR2 FNYEAQ. This CDR3 has 16 amino acids. V lost 2 bases to trimming and J lost 0 bases; unmatched junction nucleotides: 4. The CDR3 coding sequence is TGTGCCAGCAGCTTAATTCAGCGGGGCTCCTACAATGAGCAGTTCTTC. Translated: CASSLIQRGSYNEQFF.

The chain has TRBV7-9 and TRBJ2-5, with D maybe TRBD1 (5 bases). With 5 bases removed from V and 0 bases from J, the gap between germline ends came to 16 bases. The CDR3 loop spans 16 amino acids. CDR1 is SEHNR and CDR2 is FQNEAQ in the germline V gene (reference sequence). DNA for the CDR3: TGTGCCAGCAGCCCAAGACAGTCAAGGTACCAAGAGACCCAGTACTTC. Its translation is CASSPRQSRYQETQYF.

This clonotype has only a few counts. The chain links TRBV20-1 to TRBJ2-7, with unresolved D. The CDR3 loop spans 12 amino acids. CDR1 DFQATT and CDR2 SNEGSKA come from the germline V gene (reference sequence). Trimming stripped 6 bases from V and 2 bases from J, with 11 bases between. The DNA for the CDR3 is TGCAGTGCAACAGCTTCTACCTACGAGCAGTACTTC. This translates into CSATASTYEQYF.

This clonotype was picked up many times. The chain has TRBV4-3 and TRBJ2-7; 10 bases are shared with TRBD2. CDR3 length equals 18 residues. CDR1 is LGHNA, CDR2 YSLEER, per germline. The V and J ends lost 1 base and 1 base, in that order; junction bases with no gene match: 10. The DNA of the CDR3 is TGCGCCAGCAGCCAAGGTACCCAGCGGGAGGGCCTTTCCTACGAGCAGTACTTC. Encoded protein: CASSQGTQREGLSYEQYF.

This clonotype was observed at least ten times. This chain connects TRBV12-3 or TRBV12-4 to TRBJ2-4; 11 bases map to TRBD2. The end of the DNA aligns better with TRBJ2-7, so the J call may be wrong. The CDR3 totals 15 residues. This chain's CDR3 is CASRSTGLAGSEQYF. The CDR3 bases are TGTGCCAGCAGATCTACCGGACTAGCGGGTAGCGAGCAGTACTTC.

J is TRBJ2-2 and V is TRBV20-1; the D is unclear. The length of the CDR3 is 14 residues. Looked up from germline, CDR1 is DFQATT and CDR2 is SNEGSKA (reference sequence). Trimming took off 1 base at V and 5 bases at J, with 11 bases between the two ends. The CDR3 is CSARGLGKTGELFF. The CDR3 DNA reads TGCAGTGCTAGAGGTCTGGGGAAGACCGGGGAGCTGTTTTTT.

The J gene is TRBJ2-3, the V gene TRBV10-3; the D is unclear. This CDR3 has 11 residues. Germline V gene sequence: CDR1 ENHRY, CDR2 SYGVKD. The V end lost 11 bases, the J end lost 6 bases, and 12 bases lay between the germline ends. In DNA form, the CDR3 reads TGTGCCCCACAGCGCCGGGATACGCAGTATTTT. This gives the protein CAPQRRDTQYF.

This chain joins TRBV29-1 and TRBJ1-2; D unclear. The V end was cut by 6 bases, the J end by 4 bases, with 9 bases between. The germline gives CDR1 SQVTM, CDR2 ANQGSEA. There are 11 residues in the CDR3. CDR3 sequence: CSVRRTYGYTF. The CDR3 DNA reads TGCAGCGTAAGAAGGACCTATGGCTACACCTTC.

This clonotype was counted a few times. The chain recombines TRBV27 with TRBJ2-1, with a possible D match to TRBD2 (5 bases). CDR1 and CDR2 from the germline V gene are MNHEY and SMNVEV (reference sequence). The V end lost 4 bases, the J end lost 4 bases, and 11 bases lay between the germline ends. CDR3 length equals 14 residues. The chain's CDR3 is CASSSSWDYNEQFF. For the CDR3, the DNA is TGTGCCAGCAGTTCTAGCTGGGATTACAATGAGCAGTTCTTC.

This clonotype has a handful of counts. The gene calls are TRBV28 and TRBJ2-7; the D is unclear. This CDR3 spans 14 amino acids. The V gene lost 1 base and the J gene lost 2 bases, with 9 bases spanning the gap. Germline V gene sequence: CDR1 MDHEN, CDR2 SYDVKM. CDR3 protein: CASSLLGTTYEQYF. In nucleotides, the CDR3 is TGTGCCAGCAGTTTATTGGGAACGACCTACGAGCAGTACTTC. Full variable domain (missing parts from reference TRBV28 and TRBJ2-7): DVKVTQSSRYLVKRTGEKVFLECVQDMDHENMFWYRQDPGLGLRLIYFSYDVKMKEKGDIPEGYSVSREKKERFSLILESASTNQTSMYLCASSLLGTTYEQYFGPGTRLTVT.

The V gene is TRBV5-1, the J gene TRBJ2-7; D not certain. The CDR3 is 14 amino acids. V gave up 0 bases and J gave up 0 bases, with 7 bases separating them. From germline, CDR1 is SGHRS and CDR2 YFSETQ. DNA of the CDR3: TGCGCCAGCAGCTTGGTGCAGGACTCCTACGAGCAGTACTTC. Protein product: CASSLVQDSYEQYF. Variable domain in full (rest from reference TRBV5-1 and TRBJ2-7): KAGVTQTPRYLIKTRGQQVTLSCSPISGHRSVSWYQQTPGQGLQFLFEYFSETQRNKGNFPGRFSGRQFSNSRSEMNVSTLELGDSALYLCASSLVQDSYEQYFGPGTRLTVT.